Shown below are 7 T cell receptor beta chains from a single sample sequenced in a study of tumor-infiltrating lymphocytes in primary liver carcinoma. Starting material for RNA and DNA co-extraction consisted of about 20-32 mg of unsorted bulk tissue. The authors made TCR beta cDNA from around 500 ng total RNA with a constant-region primer. Three-round nested multiplex PCR performed with slightly modified ARM-PCR produced the TCR beta libraries. Amplification in the first two PCR rounds was performed using TRBV1-TRBV30 forward primers and a C-beta reverse primer for roughly 9 cycles each. TCRdb re-derived calls from the multiplex PCR reads in MiXCR, one entry per CDR3 protein. Among roughly 50,000 distinct CDR3 sequences listed, about 70% were seen once. Material: liver tumor tissue from sampling region 2. Sample subset: tumor region T2, inferior pole. The origin of the receptors is a man aged 35 to 55 with primary liver carcinoma and hepatitis B virus infection.

In regard to this clonotype: Since the CDR3 does not end with the conserved phenylalanine or tryptophan, this likely comes from a read error. This chain joins TRBV6-5 and TRBJ2-2, with 8 bases that match TRBD1. The CDR3 totals 16 residues. Germline loops: CDR1 MNHEY, CDR2 SVGAGI. After removal of 6 bases from V and 4 bases from J, the junction contained 10 bases not matched to a gene. The CDR3 DNA reads as TGTGCCAGCAGATTCACAGGGGGAGCGACCACCGGGGAGCTGTTTCTT. It translates to CASRFTGGATTGELFL.

This clonotype was observed once. This chain connects TRBV5-6 to TRBJ1-1, with TRBD1 as a possible D gene (6 bases). The CDR3 covers 17 residues. CDR1 is SGHDT, CDR2 YYEEEE, per germline. CDR3 sequence: CASGLDSTRRGATEAFF. DNA of the CDR3: TGTGCAAGCGGCTTGGATAGTACGAGAAGGGGGGCCACTGAAGCTTTCTTT.

The V gene is TRBV7-3, the J gene TRBJ2-1, with a weak D call TRBD1 (6 bases). From germline, CDR1 is SGHTA and CDR2 FQGTGA. Trimming stripped 1 base from V and 9 bases from J, with 10 bases between. The CDR3 consists of 13 residues. The CDR3 DNA reads as TGTGCCAGCAGCTTAAACAGGGAGTGTGAGCAGTTCTTC. Protein sequence: CASSLNRECEQFF.

A note on this clonotype: A junction boundary mismatches the germline segment, possibly from a read error. This chain joins TRBV7-9 and TRBJ2-5; D may correspond to TRBD1 or TRBD2 (6 bases each). The CDR3 runs to 18 residues. CDR1 is SEHNR, CDR2 FQNEAQ, per germline (reference sequence). In DNA form, the CDR3 reads TGTGCCATCAGCTTACTGGGGGCCCTTACTAGCTTTGGGGAGACCCAGTACTTC. The encoded protein is CAISLLGALTSFGETQYF. Together with reference TRBV7-9 and TRBJ2-5, the CDR3 gives the full variable domain: DTGVSQNPRHKITKRGQNVTFRCDPISEHNRLYWYRQTLGQGPEFLTYFQNEAQLEKSRLLSDRFSAERPKGSFSTLEIQRTEQGDSAMYLCAISLLGALTSFGETQYFGPGTRLLVL.

On this clonotype itself: Its ends do not fully match the called genes, so a read error is possible. V gene TRBV5-1 combines with J gene TRBJ2-3; 10 bases agree with TRBD2. Germline values: CDR1 SGHRS, CDR2 YFSETQ. The CDR3 loop spans 16 amino acids. The CDR3 DNA sequence: TGCGCCAGCAGCTTGAATCCTAGCGGGAGTCGAGATATGCAGTATTTT. This sequence encodes CASSLNPSGSRDMQYF.

Concerning this clonotype: One end of the junction is discordant with germline, which a read error may explain. V and J are TRBV12-3 or TRBV12-4 and TRBJ2-2; possible D gene TRBD1, 6 bases. The CDR3 extends over 13 amino acids. The CDR3 is CVGSPRTAGELFF. CDR3 nucleotide sequence: TGTGTCGGCAGTCCCAGGACAGCCGGGGAGCTTTTTTTT.

The chain combines TRBV30 with TRBJ1-4, with TRBD1 matching over 9 bases. This CDR3 spans 13 amino acids. Germline values: CDR1 GTSNPN, CDR2 SVGIG (reference sequence). CDR3 in amino acids: CVRTGTGNEKLFF. For the CDR3, the DNA is TGTGTCCGGACTGGGACAGGGAATGAAAAACTGTTTTTT.